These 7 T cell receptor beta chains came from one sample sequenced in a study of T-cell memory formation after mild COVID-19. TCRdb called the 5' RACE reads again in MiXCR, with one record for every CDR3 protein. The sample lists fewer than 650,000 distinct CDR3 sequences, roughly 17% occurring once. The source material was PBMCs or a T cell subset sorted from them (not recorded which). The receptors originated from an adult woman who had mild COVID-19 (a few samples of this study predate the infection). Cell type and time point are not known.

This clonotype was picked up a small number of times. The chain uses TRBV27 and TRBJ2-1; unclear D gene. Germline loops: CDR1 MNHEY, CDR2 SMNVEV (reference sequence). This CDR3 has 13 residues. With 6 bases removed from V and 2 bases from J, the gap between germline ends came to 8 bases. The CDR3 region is CASSWRAYNEQFF. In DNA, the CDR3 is TGTGCCAGCAGCTGGAGAGCCTACAATGAGCAGTTCTTC.

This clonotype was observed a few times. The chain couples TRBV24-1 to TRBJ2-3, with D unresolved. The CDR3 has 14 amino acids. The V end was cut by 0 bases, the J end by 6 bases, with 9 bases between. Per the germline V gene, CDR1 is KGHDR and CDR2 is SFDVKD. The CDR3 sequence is CATSDLRARDTQYF. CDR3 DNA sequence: TGTGCCACCAGTGATTTGAGGGCCCGGGATACGCAGTATTTT.

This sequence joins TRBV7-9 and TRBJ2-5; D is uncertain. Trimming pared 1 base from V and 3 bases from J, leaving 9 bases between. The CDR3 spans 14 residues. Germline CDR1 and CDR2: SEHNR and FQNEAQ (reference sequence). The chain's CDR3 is CASSLVLQKETQYF. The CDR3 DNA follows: TGTGCCAGCAGCTTAGTCCTACAGAAAGAGACCCAGTACTTC.

The chain's CDR3 is CASPRLAGDDNEQFF. In DNA form, the CDR3 reads TGTGCCAGCCCCCGACTAGCGGGAGATGACAATGAGCAGTTCTTC. The chain joins TRBV2 to TRBJ2-1; TRBD2 agrees at 12 bases. Germline V gene data show CDR1 as SNHLY and CDR2 as FYNNEI. The CDR3 contains 15 residues. The junction had 7 bases not matched to a gene; V was cut back by 8 bases and J by 5 bases.

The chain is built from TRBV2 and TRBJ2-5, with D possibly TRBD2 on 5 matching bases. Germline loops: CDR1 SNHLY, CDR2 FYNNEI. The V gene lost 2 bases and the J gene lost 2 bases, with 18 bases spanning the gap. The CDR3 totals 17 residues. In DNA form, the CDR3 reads TGTGCCAGCAGTGAATCTCGGGCTAGCAGCCAGCAAGAGACCCAGTACTTC. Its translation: CASSESRASSQQETQYF.

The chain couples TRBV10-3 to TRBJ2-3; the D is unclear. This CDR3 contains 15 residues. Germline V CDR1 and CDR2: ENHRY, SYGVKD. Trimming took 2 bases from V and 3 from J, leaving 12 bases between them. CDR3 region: CAISEEEGYTDTQYF. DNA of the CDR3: TGTGCCATCAGTGAGGAAGAAGGGTATACAGATACGCAGTATTTT.

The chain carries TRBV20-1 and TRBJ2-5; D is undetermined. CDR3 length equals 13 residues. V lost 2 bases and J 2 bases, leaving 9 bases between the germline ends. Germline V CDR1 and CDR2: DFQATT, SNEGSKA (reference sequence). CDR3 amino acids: CSARQDFQETQYF. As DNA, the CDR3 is TGCAGTGCTAGACAAGACTTTCAAGAGACCCAGTACTTC.